This T cell receptor beta chain appears in the sequencing data of a study of CD4 T cells in relation to SARS-CoV-2 and coronaviruses. Study summary: TCR beta CDR3s were sequenced after approximately nine-day antigen culture of PBMCs.

Some clones are missing from TCRdb's copy, which holds only in-frame ones; the method was immunoSEQ multiplex PCR. This repertoire shows about 24,000 clones, around 79% found once; its top ten account for 18%. In the case of this clone: Its antigen is undetermined.

CD4+ T cells from unexposed donors were obtained before the COVID-19 pandemic (2011-2018). Isolation of CD4+ T cells took place after about 9 days in culture. Testing used SARS-CoV-2 S/N and four cold-coronavirus spikes on unexposed-donor CD4+ T cells, cells permitting. After removal of 4 bases from V and 6 bases from J, the junction contained 16 bases not matched to a gene. CDR3 length: 18 amino acids. Per the germline V gene, CDR1 is SGHDT and CDR2 is YYEEEE. The sequenced material came from CD4+ T cells from PBMCs, cultured in vitro. The TCR originated in a human donor in good health. The chain couples TRBV5-6 to TRBJ2-2; 9 bases match TRBD1. The CDR3, as DNA: TGTGCCAGCAGCGGGAATCCGGTAGGACAGGGGACTGCCGGGGAGCTGTTTTTT. The encoded protein is CASSGNPVGQGTAGELFF. The full variable domain, completed using reference TRBV5-6 and TRBJ2-2, is DAGVTQSPTHLIKTRGQQVTLRCSPKSGHDTVSWYQQALGQGPQFIFQYYEEEERQRGNFPDRFSGHQFPNYSSELNVNALLLGDSALYLCASSGNPVGQGTAGELFFGEGSRLTVL.